The 5 T cell receptor beta chains in this list originate from one sample, sequenced in a study of early T cells in non-severe SARS-CoV-2 infection. TCRdb fed the 5' RACE reads into MiXCR, producing one record per CDR3 protein. The sample lists 60,000 to 65,000 distinct CDR3 sequences; around 9.9% were seen once. The specimen sequenced was whole blood. These receptor sequences come from an adult who was a healthcare worker with PCR-confirmed SARS-CoV-2 infection or an uninfected control (not recorded which).

This clonotype was seen a few times. The chain recombines TRBV10-3 with TRBJ2-3; D is ambiguous. Germline loops: CDR1 ENHRY, CDR2 SYGVKD. With 4 bases removed from V and 1 base from J, the gap between germline ends came to 12 bases. This CDR3 comprises 15 residues. The CDR3 loop reads CAISGDGLGTDTQYF. The DNA of the CDR3 is TGTGCCATCAGTGGGGATGGCCTAGGCACAGATACGCAGTATTTT.

The rearrangement links TRBV20-1 to TRBJ2-5; D is tentatively TRBD1 or TRBD2 (5 bases each). Germline V gene lookup returns CDR1 DFQATT and CDR2 SNEGSKA (reference sequence). V lost 4 bases to trimming and J lost 4 bases, with 10 bases between them. This CDR3 has 12 amino acids. DNA for the CDR3: TGCAGTGCTAAACCGGGACCAGAGACCCAGTACTTC. Protein: CSAKPGPETQYF.

The rearrangement uses TRBV12-3 or TRBV12-4 and TRBJ1-2; a possible D gene is TRBD1 (6 bases). This CDR3 is built from 13 residues. The V end was cut by 8 bases, the J end by 2 bases, with 12 bases between. CDR3 nucleotide sequence: TGTGCCAGCGGGGGAACAGGGAACTATGGCTACACCTTC. Encoded protein: CASGGTGNYGYTF.

This clonotype was recorded a few times. DNA for the CDR3: TGCGCCAGCAGCGGGATTTTAAAGGGGTTTTTAGGCGAGACCCAGTACTTC. Its protein product is CASSGILKGFLGETQYF. V usage is TRBV5-1 and J usage is TRBJ2-5; tentatively, D is TRBD1 (5 bases). CDR3 size: 17 residues. Looked up from germline, CDR1 is SGHRS and CDR2 is YFSETQ. Between the trimmed V and J ends, which lost 4 bases and 5 bases, there was a span of 24 bases.

This clonotype appeared many times. The chain recombines TRBV5-5 with TRBJ1-1; no firm D call. The CDR3 is 13 amino acids. Germline V gene sequence: CDR1 SGHKS, CDR2 YYEKEE (reference sequence). V was trimmed by 1 base and J by 5 bases, leaving 9 bases between them. CDR3 region: CASSLFGETEAFF. The CDR3 nucleotides are TGTGCCAGCAGCTTGTTCGGGGAAACTGAAGCTTTCTTT.